Listed here are 28 T cell receptor beta chains from one sample, sequenced in a study of blood T cells in healthy people across ages. Using a J-beta primer mix together with a sample-barcoded 5' primer, a second PCR was run for roughly 6 to 11 cycles. TCRdb reprocessed the 5' RACE reads with MiXCR, giving one entry per CDR3 protein. The table shows roughly 930,000 distinct CDR3 sequences, with around 49% occurring only once. The sample taken for sequencing was blood. Receptor source: a man aged 30 to 39 in good health.

This clonotype was picked up a small number of times. This chain connects TRBV7-9 to TRBJ2-7, with 7 bases fitting TRBD1. CDR3 length: 15 residues. With 2 bases clipped from V and 0 bases from J, the junction kept 4 bases outside the gene matches. Germline CDR1 is SEHNR and CDR2 is FQNEAQ (reference sequence). CDR3 amino acids: CASSLRPGGSYEQYF. CDR3 in DNA: TGTGCCAGCAGCTTACGGCCAGGGGGCTCCTACGAGCAGTACTTC.

V gene TRBV7-2 combines with J gene TRBJ2-5; 8 bases are shared with TRBD2. The CDR3 is made up of 15 amino acids. The V gene's germline CDR1 is SGHTA and CDR2 FQGNSA. The junction had 9 bases not matched to a gene; V was cut back by 4 bases and J by 5 bases. The CDR3 protein is CASSSSGGVFETQYF. CDR3 nucleotides: TGTGCCAGCAGCTCGAGCGGGGGCGTGTTTGAGACCCAGTACTTC.

This clonotype was counted between two and nine times. The chain is built from TRBV28 and TRBJ2-3, with D possibly TRBD2 on 5 matching bases. Germline V lookup: CDR1 MDHEN, CDR2 SYDVKM. The CDR3 contains 17 residues. V was shortened by 1 base and J by 2 bases, with 16 bases between the two germline ends. The CDR3 is CASSLFSFGSYTDTQYF. The CDR3 region has the DNA TGTGCCAGCAGTTTATTCTCGTTTGGGAGTTACACAGATACGCAGTATTTT.

The CDR3 DNA sequence: TGTGCCAGCAGCTTAGGGCTCGGGCCCCAAGAGACCCAGTACTTC. Translating it yields CASSLGLGPQETQYF. This chain uses TRBV7-2 with TRBJ2-5, with unresolved D. The CDR3 contains 15 residues. CDR1 is SGHTA and CDR2 is FQGNSA in the germline V gene. Trimming pared 1 base from V and 1 base from J, leaving 10 bases between.

The CDR3 reads CASRMIQFLNTEAFF. CDR3 bases: TGTGCCAGCAGGATGATACAATTTCTGAACACTGAAGCTTTCTTT. The V gene is TRBV6-6, the J gene TRBJ1-1; D uncertain. V gave up 6 bases and J gave up 0 bases, with 14 bases separating them. The CDR3 contains 15 residues. Germline assignment: CDR1 MNHNY and CDR2 SVGAGI (reference sequence).

This chain connects TRBV20-1 to TRBJ2-1; possibly TRBD2 for D (6 bases). Germline CDR1 reads DFQATT; CDR2 reads SNEGSKA (reference sequence). V lost 5 bases and J 9 bases, leaving 26 bases between the germline ends. The CDR3 is 16 residues long. CDR3 in amino acids: CSAPKGGGVGLGEQFF. In DNA form, the CDR3 reads TGCAGTGCTCCAAAGGGAGGCGGGGTCGGCCTTGGTGAGCAGTTCTTC.

The genes are TRBV28 and TRBJ2-7; TRBD2 agrees at 8 bases. V shed 7 bases and J 7 bases; nucleotides not matched to a gene: 12. This CDR3 region has 14 residues. Germline-derived CDR1 and CDR2 are MDHEN and SYDVKM. The CDR3 DNA sequence: TGTGCCAGCATCTCGGGGGGGTCCTACAATGAGCAGTACTTC. The encoded protein is CASISGGSYNEQYF. The variable domain in full, completed from reference TRBV28 and TRBJ2-7, reads DVKVTQSSRYLVKRTGEKVFLECVQDMDHENMFWYRQDPGLGLRLIYFSYDVKMKEKGDIPEGYSVSREKKERFSLILESASTNQTSMYLCASISGGSYNEQYFGPGTRLTVT.

The rearrangement links TRBV7-2 to TRBJ1-5; tentatively, D is TRBD1 (5 bases). Trimming took off 6 bases at V and 0 bases at J, with 12 bases between the two ends. The CDR3 has 15 residues. The V gene's germline CDR1 is SGHTA and CDR2 FQGNSA. The CDR3 here is CASSPWGNSNQPQHF. The CDR3 DNA reads TGTGCCAGCAGTCCATGGGGGAATAGCAATCAGCCCCAGCATTTT.

The chain joins TRBV18 to TRBJ1-5; D is unclear. Germline V gene lookup returns CDR1 KGHSH and CDR2 LQKENI. With 6 bases removed from V and 7 bases from J, the gap between germline ends came to 19 bases. The CDR3 spans 15 residues. This CDR3 reads CASSDLGIGSQPQHF. The CDR3 DNA reads as TGTGCCAGCTCGGACCTAGGGATAGGCTCGCAGCCCCAGCATTTT. Combining the CDR3 with reference TRBV18 and TRBJ1-5 gives the whole variable domain NAGVMQNPRHLVRRRGQEARLRCSPMKGHSHVYWYRQLPEEGLKFMVYLQKENIIDESGMPKERFSAEFPKEGPSILRIQQVVRGDSAAYFCASSDLGIGSQPQHFGDGTRLSIL.

In this sample, this clonotype turned up once. The rearrangement uses TRBV12-3 or TRBV12-4 and TRBJ1-5; D remains unclear. V was trimmed by 6 bases and J by 0 bases, leaving 9 bases between them. The length of the CDR3 is 14 residues. The CDR3 region has the DNA TGTGCCAGCAGCCATGAATTTAGCAATCAGCCCCAGCATTTT. As protein: CASSHEFSNQPQHF.

This clonotype turned up a few times. V usage is TRBV20-1 and J usage is TRBJ2-1; 12 positions agree with TRBD2. The CDR3 is 18 residues long. Trimming removed 0 bases from V and 3 bases from J; junction bases left unmatched: 9. Germline CDR1 is DFQATT and CDR2 is SNEGSKA (reference sequence). CDR3: CSARDTRTSGGRYNEQFF. Here the CDR3 DNA reads TGCAGTGCTAGAGATACCCGAACTAGCGGGGGGCGCTACAATGAGCAGTTCTTC.

The chain employs TRBV3-1 and TRBJ2-4, with 7 bases aligning to TRBD2. Per the germline V gene, CDR1 is LGHDT and CDR2 is YNNKEL (reference sequence). V shed 5 bases, J shed 1 base, and the junction held 2 bases outside the gene matches. The CDR3 totals 14 residues. CDR3 amino acids: CASSGREAKNIQYF. CDR3 sequence (DNA): TGTGCCAGCAGCGGGCGGGAGGCCAAAAACATTCAGTACTTC. The full variable domain, completed using reference TRBV3-1 and TRBJ2-4, is DTAVSQTPKYLVTQMGNDKSIKCEQNLGHDTMYWYKQDSKKFLKIMFSYNNKELIINETVPNRFSPKSPDKAHLNLHINSLELGDSAVYFCASSGREAKNIQYFGAGTRLSVL.

On this clonotype itself: Mismatch with germline at one junction end may stem from a read error. The chain is built from TRBV7-7 and TRBJ2-3; weak D call: TRBD2 (6 bases). CDR3 length: 15 amino acids. CDR1 SSHAT and CDR2 FNYEAQ come from the germline V gene (reference sequence). This CDR3 is CASSLVPSGTDTQYF. CDR3 DNA: TGTGCTAGCAGCTTAGTCCCTAGCGGCACAGATACGCAGTATTTT.

This clonotype was found a few times. The rearrangement uses TRBV10-3 and TRBJ2-5, with D perhaps TRBD2 (6 bases). The DNA end lines up better with TRBJ2-7; the J call may be wrong. The germline V gene encodes CDR1 ENHRY and CDR2 SYGVKD. CDR3 length: 13 amino acids. This CDR3 is CAISVDGSDEQYF. The CDR3 bases are TGTGCCATCAGTGTAGACGGGAGCGACGAGCAGTACTTC.

This clonotype was found once. The chain couples TRBV24-1 to TRBJ2-1, with unresolved D. Germline V CDR1 and CDR2: KGHDR, SFDVKD. The CDR3 extends over 13 amino acids. V lost 4 bases, J lost 7 bases, and 10 bases lay in between. The chain's CDR3 is CATSELSVNEQFF. The CDR3 DNA reads TGTGCCACCAGTGAGTTGAGCGTGAATGAGCAGTTCTTC.

The V gene is TRBV6-2 or TRBV6-3, the J gene TRBJ1-5; TRBD1 matches at 9 bases. V dropped 5 bases and J dropped 8; count of bases not matched to a gene: 7. The CDR3 is 14 amino acids. Germline V gene data show CDR1 as MNHEY and CDR2 as SVGEGT. In DNA, the CDR3 is TGTGCCAGCAGTCGTGGACAGGGGAGTGAGCCCCAGCATTTT. This sequence encodes CASSRGQGSEPQHF.

The chain carries TRBV27 and TRBJ2-3, with D perhaps TRBD1 or TRBD2 (7 bases each). CDR3 length: 16 amino acids. V dropped 3 bases and J dropped 0 bases, with 13 bases sitting between them. Germline lookup yields CDR1 MNHEY and CDR2 SMNVEV (reference sequence). The CDR3 protein is CASSLRGTVSTDTQYF. The CDR3 coding sequence is TGTGCCAGCAGTTTGCGGGGGACAGTAAGCACAGATACGCAGTATTTT.

CDR3 protein: CASILRGSMSSTDTQYF. The CDR3 bases are TGTGCCAGCATCTTAAGGGGCAGCATGAGTAGCACAGATACGCAGTATTTT. The chain links TRBV21-1 to TRBJ2-3; the table's D call TRBD1 went unverified against the DNA. TRBV21-1 is tagged as a pseudogene. This CDR3 is 17 amino acids long.

The chain uses TRBV7-3 and TRBJ1-2; D might be TRBD1 (5 bases). Looked up from germline, CDR1 is SGHTA and CDR2 is FQGTGA. CDR3 size: 15 residues. The germline V and J ends were trimmed by 2 bases and 4 bases, with 14 bases remaining between them. The CDR3 nucleotides are TGTGCCAGCAGCTTAGGGGCCGGTAGTTCCTATGGCTACACCTTC. Its protein product is CASSLGAGSSYGYTF.

Of note for this clonotype: One end of the junction does not line up with germline, which may come from a read error. Here the CDR3 DNA reads TGTGCCAGTAGCTTACGCAGGGCCTCCGGGGGTGAAAAACTGTTTTTT. Protein product: CASSLRRASGGEKLFF. V usage is TRBV7-6 and J usage is TRBJ1-4; maybe TRBD1 (5 bases). CDR1 and CDR2 from the germline V gene are SGHVS and FNYEAQ. This CDR3 has 16 amino acids.

V gene TRBV27 combines with J gene TRBJ1-5, with TRBD1 as a possible D gene (5 bases). The CDR3 contains 15 residues. V dropped 8 bases and J dropped 0 bases, with 14 bases sitting between them. Germline CDR1 MNHEY, CDR2 SMNVEV (reference sequence). The CDR3 nucleotides are TGTGCCAGCGGGGGGGGGACGGTTAGCAATCAGCCCCAGCATTTT. As protein: CASGGGTVSNQPQHF.

This clonotype turned up a few times. This chain connects TRBV28 to TRBJ2-7; D gene unclear. This CDR3 is built from 14 residues. Trimming cost V 6 bases and J 6 bases, with 18 bases left between them. CDR1 is MDHEN and CDR2 is SYDVKM in the germline V gene. Here the CDR3 reads CASSFQHGSAEQYF. CDR3 coding DNA: TGTGCCAGCAGCTTTCAGCACGGTTCGGCCGAGCAGTACTTC.

The CDR3 nucleotides are TGTGCCAGCAGCCAAGGAAGGGGTTATAACTATGGCTACACCTTC. It translates to CASSQGRGYNYGYTF. The chain has TRBV3-1 and TRBJ1-2, with D possibly matching TRBD1 (5 bases). The CDR3 extends over 15 amino acids. Trimming shortened V by 1 base and J by 1 base, and 10 bases separated the two germline ends. CDR1 and CDR2 from the germline V gene are LGHDT and YNNKEL (reference sequence). Based on the CDR3 plus reference TRBV3-1 and TRBJ1-2, the full variable domain is DTAVSQTPKYLVTQMGNDKSIKCEQNLGHDTMYWYKQDSKKFLKIMFSYNNKELIINETVPNRFSPKSPDKAHLNLHINSLELGDSAVYFCASSQGRGYNYGYTFGSGTRLTVV.

The CDR3 sequence: CASSAEGRGKDYGYTF. The CDR3 DNA is TGTGCCAGCAGCGCAGAAGGACGGGGAAAGGACTATGGCTACACCTTC. V is TRBV11-3 and J is TRBJ1-2; D not certain. V was shortened by 5 bases and J by 3 bases, with 19 bases between the two germline ends. Germline V gives CDR1 SGHNT, CDR2 YENEEA. The CDR3 is 16 amino acids.

The J gene is TRBJ1-4, the V gene TRBV5-1; D is undetermined. The CDR3 sequence is 14 residues long. V was trimmed by 4 bases and J by 1 base, leaving 8 bases between them. Germline values: CDR1 SGHRS, CDR2 YFSETQ. Written as DNA, the CDR3 is TGCGCCAGCAGCCCGGGGATAACTAATGAAAAACTGTTTTTT. It specifies CASSPGITNEKLFF. Filled out from reference TRBV5-1 and TRBJ1-4, the complete variable domain reads KAGVTQTPRYLIKTRGQQVTLSCSPISGHRSVSWYQQTPGQGLQFLFEYFSETQRNKGNFPGRFSGRQFSNSRSEMNVSTLELGDSALYLCASSPGITNEKLFFGSGTQLSVL.

This rearrangement joins TRBV7-2 to TRBJ1-1; D is uncertain. Trimming took 2 bases from V and 7 from J, leaving 8 bases between them. This CDR3 has 12 residues. Germline V gene sequence: CDR1 SGHTA, CDR2 FQGNSA. CDR3: CASSLNEGEAFF. The CDR3 nucleotides read TGTGCCAGCAGCTTAAATGAAGGTGAAGCTTTCTTT.

The V gene is TRBV6-5, the J gene TRBJ2-1; D gene unclear. Germline V gives CDR1 MNHEY, CDR2 SVGAGI. CDR3 length equals 15 residues. With 2 bases removed from V and 4 bases from J, the gap between germline ends came to 12 bases. Written as DNA, the CDR3 is TGTGCCAGCAGTTACGGACGGCCGAATTACAATGAGCAGTTCTTC. Translation gives CASSYGRPNYNEQFF.

The chain couples TRBV9 to TRBJ2-3, with a weak D call TRBD2 (5 bases). Germline V gene lookup returns CDR1 SGDLS and CDR2 YYNGEE. Trimming removed 3 bases from V and 0 bases from J, with 11 bases in between. This CDR3 spans 15 amino acids. CDR3 DNA sequence: TGTGCCAGCAGCGCCCGGCGCGGGAGCACAGATACGCAGTATTTT. Protein product: CASSARRGSTDTQYF.